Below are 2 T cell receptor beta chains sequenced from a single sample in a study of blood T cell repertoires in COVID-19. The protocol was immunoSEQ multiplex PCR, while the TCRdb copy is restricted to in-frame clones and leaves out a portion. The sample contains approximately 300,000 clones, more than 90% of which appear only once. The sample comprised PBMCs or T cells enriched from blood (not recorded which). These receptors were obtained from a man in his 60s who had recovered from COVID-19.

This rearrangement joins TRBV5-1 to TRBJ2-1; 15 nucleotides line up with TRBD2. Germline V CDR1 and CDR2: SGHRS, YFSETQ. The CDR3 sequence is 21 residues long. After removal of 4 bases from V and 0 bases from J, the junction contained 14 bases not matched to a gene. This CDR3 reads CASSPLGTSGGTSYSYNEQFF. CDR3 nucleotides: TGCGCCAGCAGCCCCCTGGGGACTAGCGGGGGGACCTCCTACTCCTACAATGAGCAGTTCTTC.

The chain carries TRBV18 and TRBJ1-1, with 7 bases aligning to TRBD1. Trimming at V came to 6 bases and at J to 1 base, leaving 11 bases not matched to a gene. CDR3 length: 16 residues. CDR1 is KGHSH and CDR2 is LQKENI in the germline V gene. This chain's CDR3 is CASSMRTGTTNTEAFF. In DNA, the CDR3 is TGTGCCAGCTCCATGCGGACAGGAACGACGAACACTGAAGCTTTCTTT.